This T cell receptor (beta chain) was documented in a study of CD8+ T cells in alopecia areata. Across the study: Tofacitinib administration to treated patients was oral, at 5 to 10 mg twice daily. Treated patients received severity scores based on the percentage of scalp area affected. Study-wide results and caveats: Compared with normal scalp, lesional scalp had higher clonality and more expanded CD8+ clones.

Germline V lookup: CDR1 MNHEY, CDR2 SVGAGI. This CDR3 contains 14 residues. Trimming took off 2 bases at V and 5 bases at J, with 12 bases between the two ends. Sequencing used cDNA as its template, made by extracting RNA and reverse transcribing it. The method was immunoSEQ multiplex PCR; TCRdb's version includes in-frame clones alone and lacks a portion of them. The table has roughly 140,000 clones, 80% to 90% seen once. Indicated treatment: oral pan-JAK inhibitor, 5-10 mg twice daily. On this clone: Its antigen is undetermined.

The J gene is TRBJ2-5, the V gene TRBV6-5, with D possibly being TRBD2 (6 bases). The TCR was taken from a human donor with alopecia areata. The sequenced sample was CD8+ T cells sorted from blood, obtained at week 4, from a patient treated with tofacitinib. CDR3 loop: CASSYSPGVETQYF. DNA for the CDR3: TGTGCCAGCAGTTACAGCCCGGGGGTGGAGACCCAGTACTTC.